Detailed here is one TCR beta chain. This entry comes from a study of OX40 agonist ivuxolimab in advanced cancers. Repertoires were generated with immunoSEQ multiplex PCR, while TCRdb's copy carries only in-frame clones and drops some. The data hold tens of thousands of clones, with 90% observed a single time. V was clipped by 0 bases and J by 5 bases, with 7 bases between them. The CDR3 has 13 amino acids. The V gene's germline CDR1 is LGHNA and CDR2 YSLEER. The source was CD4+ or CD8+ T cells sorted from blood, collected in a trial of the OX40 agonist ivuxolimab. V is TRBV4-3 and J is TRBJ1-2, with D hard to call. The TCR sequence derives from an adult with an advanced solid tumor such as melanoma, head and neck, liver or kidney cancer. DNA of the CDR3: TGCGCCAGCAGCCAAGACACCCAGTATGGCTACACCTTC. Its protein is CASSQDTQYGYTF.